This T cell receptor beta chain was found in a study of T cells in Graves' hyperthyroidism and ophthalmopathy. There were TCR beta CDR3 regions amplified from RNA transcripts. The TCR CDR3 was amplified in a first-round RT-PCR using the HTBI primer set. MiXCR, run by TCRdb on the multiplex PCR reads, gives a single entry per CDR3 protein. This table holds 350,000 or so distinct CDR3 sequences, about 20% found once. Germline values: CDR1 LNHDA, CDR2 SQIVND (reference sequence). The CDR3 is 15 amino acids. V was clipped by 3 bases and J by 9 bases; unmatched bases: 9. The chain links TRBV19 to TRBJ2-1, with 9 nucleotides matching TRBD2. This sequence originates from a woman aged 45-59 years with Graves' hyperthyroidism. Material: blood. DNA for the CDR3: TGTGCCAGTAGTATTCAGCTAGCGGGGTTCAGTGAGCAGTTCTTC. Translation gives CASSIQLAGFSEQFF.